Listed here is a single T cell receptor beta chain. This specimen comes from a study of blood T cell repertoires in COVID-19. Study as a whole: From the United States, Italy and Spain came samples of acute and convalescent COVID-19. In each case, the material was cDNA or gDNA derived from T cells, B-cell-depleted T cells, or PBMCs.

As handled by the study authors: Estimated nucleated cell counts came from reference gene primer amplification. The table came from immunoSEQ multiplex PCR; TCRdb's copy has only in-frame clones and leaves some out. V and J calls and clone size are those listed in that table; D and trimming were worked out from the DNA. The sample includes 250,000 to 350,000 clones, roughly 88% of them seen just once. Germline CDR1 SNHLY, CDR2 FYNNEI. The CDR3 totals 14 residues. V gave up 3 bases and J gave up 4 bases, with 10 bases separating them. The chain joins TRBV2 to TRBJ2-1; tentatively, D is TRBD2 (5 bases). Sequenced: peripheral blood. The TCR was taken from a woman aged 25 to 45 who had recovered from COVID-19. The CDR3 here is CASSDGRTYNEQFF. CDR3 DNA sequence: TGTGCCAGCAGTGATGGCAGGACTTACAATGAGCAGTTCTTC.